A selection of T cell receptor beta chains follows, all from one sample in a study of Tregs in tolerant kidney transplant recipients. Produced via immunoSEQ multiplex PCR; TCRdb's table is partial and in-frame only. The sample consists of tens of thousands of clones, over 85% of them appearing once. The sample comprised CD8+ T cells from blood. The receptors here all came from a human donor in good health. CDR3s leave out the opening cysteine and the closing phenylalanine or tryptophan.

V gene,J gene,CDR3 protein
TRBV7-8,TRBJ1-2,ASSLLPAGSYTYGYT
TRBV5-5,TRBJ2-7,ASTFRDRVFDEQY
TRBV7-8,TRBJ2-7,ASSLLRGWDSYEQY
TRBV29-1,TRBJ1-1,SVEDQGSPEAF
TRBV7-9,TRBJ2-1,ASSPTENEQF
TRBV2,TRBJ2-2,ASTQGLPGTGELF
TRBV9,TRBJ1-1,ASSVVSGVNTEAF
TRBV19,TRBJ2-7,ASSPRDRPNYEQY
TRBV4-1,TRBJ2-6,ASSQKETGVSGANVLT
TRBV2,TRBJ1-1,ASSAGARGTEAF
TRBV27,TRBJ2-5,ASSLTRDSETQY
TRBV5-4,TRBJ1-2,ASSSGTAYGYT
TRBV2,TRBJ2-7,AGQGDTYEQY
TRBV7-9,TRBJ2-7,ASSLVRPDRGRHEQY
TRBV5-4,TRBJ1-1,ASSFPGQGSPDTEAF
TRBV2,TRBJ2-3,ASSDVWDRGGADTQY
TRBV10-3,TRBJ2-7,AISLTGTGADEQY
TRBV13,TRBJ2-1,ASSPPPTTLHNEQF
TRBV29-1,TRBJ2-3,SVEGGQGLTDTQY
TRBV7-3,TRBJ2-7,ASSSGGQGFGHEQY
TRBV10-2,TRBJ2-7,ASRAYRGDTYEQY